This T cell receptor beta chain was recorded in a study of blood T cell repertoires in COVID-19. Background on the study: The United States, Italy and Spain supplied acute and convalescent COVID-19 samples.

As processed by the authors: Reference gene primer amplification yielded estimated nucleated cell counts. Method: immunoSEQ multiplex PCR; TCRdb's copy keeps in-frame clones and lacks some. V and J calls and clone size are given by that table; D and trimming were obtained from the DNA. The profile covers 130,000 or so clones, with 70% to 90% appearing a single time and approximately 3.6% taken by the ten largest. Participant age was roughly 18 to 89 years, and participants resided in fewer than 30 US areas. V lost 4 bases, J lost 6 bases, and 10 bases stayed unmatched. The germline gives CDR1 SGHRS, CDR2 YFSETQ. The CDR3 runs 14 residues.

The sequenced material came from PBMCs or T cells enriched from blood (not recorded which). The TCR comes from a woman in her forties or fifties with acute COVID-19. J is TRBJ2-7 and V is TRBV5-1; 7 bases match TRBD1. The CDR3 DNA follows: TGCGCCAGCAGCAACCACCGGGACAGAGCCGAGCAGTACTTC. Translating gives CASSNHRDRAEQYF.